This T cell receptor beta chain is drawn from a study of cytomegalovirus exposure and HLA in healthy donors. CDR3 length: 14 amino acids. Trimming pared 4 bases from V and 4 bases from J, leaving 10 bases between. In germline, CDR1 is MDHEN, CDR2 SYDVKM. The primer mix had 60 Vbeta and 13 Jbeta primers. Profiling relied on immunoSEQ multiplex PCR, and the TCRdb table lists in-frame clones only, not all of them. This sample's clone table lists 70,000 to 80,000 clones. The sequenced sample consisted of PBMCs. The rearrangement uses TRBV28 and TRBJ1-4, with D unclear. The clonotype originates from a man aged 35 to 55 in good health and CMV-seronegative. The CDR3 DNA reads TGTGCCAGCAGTTCCCGCCCGGGTAATGAAAAACTGTTTTTT. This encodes CASSSRPGNEKLFF.